Sequencing of this TCR beta chain was carried out in a study of blood T cell repertoires in COVID-19. Study as a whole: Some COVID-19 samples were acute and others convalescent; all came from the United States, Italy and Spain. T cells, B-cell-depleted T cells, or PBMCs supplied cDNA or gDNA.

Authors' data handling: How many nucleated cells were present was estimated from reference gene primer amplification. Clones were read by immunoSEQ multiplex PCR, and TCRdb kept only the in-frame ones, dropping some. The V and J calls and the clone size are those of that table, but D and trimming were determined from the DNA. The top ten hold under 3.5% of the sample, which has 200,000 to 250,000 clones, around four fifths seen once. This CDR3 region has 11 residues. Per germline, CDR1 DFQATT and CDR2 SNEGSKA (reference sequence). V was trimmed by 4 bases and J by 7 bases, leaving 10 bases between them. The table lists this clone with a count of one.

This receptor was obtained from a man between 45 and 60 years old with active or convalescent COVID-19. The chain employs TRBV20-1 and TRBJ1-1, with D unresolved. Sequenced material: peripheral blood. This chain's CDR3 is CSANGAHEAFF. CDR3 coding DNA: TGCAGTGCTAACGGAGCTCATGAAGCTTTCTTT.